The 2 T cell receptor beta chains in this list originate from one sample, sequenced in a study of blood T cell repertoires in COVID-19. Assay: immunoSEQ multiplex PCR; the TCRdb copy retains only in-frame clones and omits some. The table shows fewer than 200,000 clones, with roughly 85% occurring only once. The sequenced sample consisted of peripheral blood. The receptors here all came from a woman aged 65 to 85 with acute or convalescent COVID-19.

The table lists this clone with a few counts. The genes are TRBV7-2 and TRBJ2-7; 7 positions agree with TRBD1. Germline trimming cut 3 bases from V and 4 bases from J; bases unmatched to any gene: 12. Per the germline V gene, CDR1 is SGHTA and CDR2 is FQGNSA. The CDR3 totals 16 residues. CDR3 in DNA: TGTGCCAGCAGCTTGGACGTGGGGACAGCTCTTTACGAGCAGTACTTC. Its protein is CASSLDVGTALYEQYF.

J is TRBJ2-3 and V is TRBV10-3, with D maybe TRBD2 (6 bases). The CDR3 length is 19 residues. The germline gives CDR1 ENHRY, CDR2 SYGVKD. With 0 bases removed from V and 2 bases from J, the gap between germline ends came to 21 bases. The CDR3 nucleotides read TGTGCCATCAGTGAGTCATCCCGGGACCGGGACTCCACCACAGATACGCAGTATTTT. This sequence encodes CAISESSRDRDSTTDTQYF.